This record concerns one T cell receptor (beta chain) sequence. Its antigen is as yet unknown. As TCR cDNA was made by 5'RACE template switching, a universal primer site and UMIs were added. MiXCR was run by TCRdb on the 5' RACE reads, yielding one entry per CDR3 protein. The sample yields some 560,000 distinct CDR3 sequences, about 15% seen once. This CDR3 has 15 residues. V trimming: 6 bases; J trimming: 5 bases; junction bases outside the gene matches: 11. Germline lookup yields CDR1 MGHRA and CDR2 YSYEKL. This specimen comes from a study of T cells after yellow fever vaccination. Findings and caveats of the study: Repertoires obtained by FACS sorting could include abundant clonotypes that entered as contaminants from the bulk population. The secondary response was weaker, and its peak arrived faster, on day 5 versus 15. Most clones from primary vaccination resurfaced after the booster (96% CD4, approximately 87% CD8).

This rearrangement joins TRBV4-1 to TRBJ2-5, with 8 bases fitting TRBD1. The sequences come from PBMCs, collected more than 4 days after the first yellow fever vaccination. The receptor's source is a young man who received the YFV17D yellow fever vaccine. This CDR3 reads CASSRAGQGLETQYF. CDR3 coding DNA: TGCGCCAGCAGTCGAGCTGGACAGGGCCTTGAGACCCAGTACTTC.